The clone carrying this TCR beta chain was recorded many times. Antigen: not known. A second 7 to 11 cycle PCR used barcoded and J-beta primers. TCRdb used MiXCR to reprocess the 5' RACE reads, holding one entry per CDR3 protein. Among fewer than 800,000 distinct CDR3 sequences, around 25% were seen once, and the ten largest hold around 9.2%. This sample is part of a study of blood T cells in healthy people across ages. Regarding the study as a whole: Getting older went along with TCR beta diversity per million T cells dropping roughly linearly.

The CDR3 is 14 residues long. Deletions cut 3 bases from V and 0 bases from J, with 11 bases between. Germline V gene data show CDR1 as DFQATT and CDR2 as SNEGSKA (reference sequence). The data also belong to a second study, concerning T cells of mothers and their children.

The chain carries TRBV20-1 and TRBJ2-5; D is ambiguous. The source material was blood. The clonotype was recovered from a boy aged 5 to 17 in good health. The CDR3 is CSASGLRNQETQYF. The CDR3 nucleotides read TGCAGTGCTAGCGGGTTACGTAACCAAGAGACCCAGTACTTC.